The sample holds a few counts of the clone carrying this T cell receptor (beta chain). Its target is unknown. V was shortened by 6 bases and J by 7 bases, with 13 bases between the two germline ends. The CDR3 sequence is 13 residues long. CDR1 is KGHDR and CDR2 is SFDVKD in the germline V gene. The record originates from a study of identical twins. General study findings and limits: Researchers reported excess low generation probability among twin-shared out-of-frame alpha sequences. Invariant MAIT and iNKT cells could partly confound zero-insertion analyses. While abundant cord blood beta clonotypes carried fewer insertions, memory repertoires showed no such pattern.

One entry per CDR3 protein, called by TCRdb with MiXCR from the 5' RACE reads. The sample holds some 460,000 distinct CDR3 sequences; approximately 15% are singletons and the top ten take approximately 0.52%. The same sample was also used in a study of yellow fever vaccine responses in identical twins. That publication notes: Twins reportedly mounted vaccine T cell responses that seemed partly convergent, partly personalized.

This TCR was sampled from a woman between 18 and 29 years old in good health. The sequencing sample was made of CD4+ T cells sorted from blood. V usage is TRBV24-1 and J usage is TRBJ2-3, with TRBD1 as a possible D gene (5 bases). CDR3 in amino acids: CATSKFQGNTQYF. CDR3 nucleotide sequence: TGTGCCACCAGTAAGTTCCAGGGTAATACGCAGTATTTT.